The 6 T cell receptor beta chains in this list originate from one sample, sequenced in a study of cytomegalovirus exposure and HLA in healthy donors. Primers: 60 Vbeta forward and 13 Jbeta reverse. The repertoire was sequenced with immunoSEQ multiplex PCR; TCRdb's copy has only in-frame clones and lacks some. The sample yields some 99,000 clones, roughly 67% seen once. The sequenced sample consisted of PBMCs. These receptors originate from a man aged 40-55 years in good health and CMV-seronegative.

The sample holds a few counts of this clone. The V call is TRBV7-2, the J call TRBJ2-7; TRBD2 matches 9 bases. J was trimmed by 3 bases and V by 6 bases; bases with no gene match: 9. Per the germline V gene, CDR1 is SGHTA and CDR2 is FQGNSA. The CDR3 extends over 15 amino acids. The CDR3 sequence: CASSRPGLAIYEQYF. The CDR3 nucleotides read TGTGCCAGCAGTCGGCCGGGACTAGCTATCTACGAGCAGTACTTC.

The gene calls are TRBV6-6 and TRBJ2-7; D unclear. Germline CDR1 and CDR2: MNHNY and SVGAGI (reference sequence). Trimming removed 2 bases at V and 6 bases at J, with 8 bases between. CDR3 size: 12 residues. The CDR3: CASSYQISEQYF. In DNA form, the CDR3 reads TGTGCCAGCAGTTACCAAATTAGCGAGCAGTACTTC.

V gene TRBV11-3 combines with J gene TRBJ1-1, with D possibly matching TRBD1 (5 bases). This CDR3 contains 15 residues. Germline V gives CDR1 SGHNT, CDR2 YENEEA. Trimming took off 1 base at V and 3 bases at J, with 12 bases between the two ends. The CDR3 reads CASSLGQGFDTEAFF. In DNA form, the CDR3 reads TGTGCCAGCAGCTTAGGGCAGGGATTTGACACTGAAGCTTTCTTT.

The chain has TRBV4-2 and TRBJ2-3; 8 positions match TRBD2. CDR1 is LGHNA, CDR2 YNFKEQ, per germline. The CDR3 totals 17 residues. The ends lost 3 bases at V and 4 bases at J; junction bases unmatched: 12. The CDR3 DNA is TGTGCCAGCAGCCATCCTCAAATAGCGGGGTCCTCAGATACGCAGTATTTT. This codes for CASSHPQIAGSSDTQYF.

This chain links TRBV9 with TRBJ2-2; 9 bases agree with TRBD2. Germline V gene data show CDR1 as SGDLS and CDR2 as YYNGEE. J gave up 0 bases and V 0 bases, and 6 bases lay outside the gene matches. The CDR3 totals 18 residues. CDR3 in amino acids: CASSVASGGPTNTGELFF. As DNA, the CDR3 is TGTGCCAGCAGCGTAGCGAGCGGGGGGCCCACGAACACCGGGGAGCTGTTTTTT.

The table lists this clone with a few counts. The chain links TRBV5-6 to TRBJ1-1; TRBD1 might be the D (5 bases). V gave up 4 bases and J gave up 7 bases, with 14 bases separating them. The length of the CDR3 is 13 residues. Germline loops: CDR1 SGHDT, CDR2 YYEEEE. CDR3 nucleotide sequence: TGTGCCAGCAGCCGGGGCGGGGTTGGTGAAGCTTTCTTT. Amino acid sequence: CASSRGGVGEAFF.